Shown below are 29 T cell receptor beta chains from a single sample sequenced in a study of breast tumors, draining lymph nodes, adjacent tissues. Axillary draining lymph nodes of breast cancer patients supplied the node samples. TCRdb independently ran MiXCR on the multiplex PCR reads; one entry per CDR3 protein. The sample includes approximately 180,000 distinct CDR3 sequences, roughly 35% of them seen just once. Material: axillary lymph node tissue. These receptors were collected from a female donor with breast cancer. Some clones in this sample may be carry-over from other donors' samples.

This clonotype turned up a few times. The chain joins TRBV30 to TRBJ2-1; 15 positions agree with TRBD2. J was trimmed by 0 bases and V by 4 bases; bases with no gene match: 13. Germline-derived CDR1 and CDR2 are GTSNPN and SVGIG (reference sequence). The CDR3 loop spans 20 amino acids. The CDR3: CAWNPTGTSGGPSSYNEQFF. The CDR3, as DNA: TGTGCCTGGAACCCCACCGGGACTAGCGGGGGGCCGAGCTCCTACAATGAGCAGTTCTTC. The whole variable domain, filled in from reference TRBV30 and TRBJ2-1, reads SQTIHQWPATLVQPVGSPLSLECTVEGTSNPNLYWYRQAAGRGLQLLFYSVGIGQISSEVPQNLSASRPQDRQFILSSKKLLLSDSGFYLCAWNPTGTSGGPSSYNEQFFGPGTRLTVL.

This clonotype occurred many times. The chain recombines TRBV5-8 with TRBJ1-2; TRBD1 matches at 10 bases. After removal of 3 bases from V and 5 bases from J, the junction contained 4 bases not matched to a gene. CDR1 is SGHTS, CDR2 YDEGEE, per germline. The CDR3 spans 14 residues. Here the CDR3 reads CASSSGTGAYGYTF. CDR3 bases: TGTGCCAGCAGCTCCGGGACAGGGGCATATGGCTACACCTTC.

In its sample, this clonotype was seen many times. The chain is built from TRBV3-2 and TRBJ2-7. TRBV3-2 is annotated as a pseudogene. CDR3 size: 12 residues. This CDR3 reads CASSQEGNEQYF. For the CDR3, the DNA is TGTGCCAGCAGCCAAGAAGGGAACGAGCAGTACTTC.

The rearrangement joins TRBV12-3 or TRBV12-4 to TRBJ1-5; no clear D gene. The closer fit of TRBJ2-3 to the DNA end suggests the J call may be wrong. This CDR3 spans 13 amino acids. CDR3 residues: CASSFAEPEPQYF. In DNA form, the CDR3 reads TGTGCCAGCAGTTTCGCAGAACCAGAGCCCCAGTATTTT.

This chain uses TRBV9 with TRBJ2-1; weak D call: TRBD2 (7 bases). With 4 bases removed from V and 4 bases from J, the gap between germline ends came to 21 bases. CDR1 and CDR2 (germline): SGDLS, YYNGEE. The CDR3 runs to 17 residues. CDR3 in amino acids: CASSTVGGPAEYNEQFF. The CDR3, as DNA: TGTGCCAGCAGCACCGTGGGGGGGCCTGCTGAATACAATGAGCAGTTCTTC.

This chain links TRBV13 with TRBJ2-5, with D possibly being TRBD2 (5 bases). V lost 5 bases to trimming and J lost 5 bases, with 33 bases between them. The CDR3 consists of 20 residues. Looked up from germline, CDR1 is PRHDT and CDR2 is FYEKMQ (reference sequence). The CDR3 DNA reads TGTGCCAGCAGCCAACGAGGGTATAGCAATCAGCCCCAGTTACAGGAGACCCAGTACTTC. This translates into CASSQRGYSNQPQLQETQYF.

This clonotype has ten or more counts. V gene TRBV5-1 combines with J gene TRBJ2-1; 9 bases fit TRBD2. V lost 4 bases and J lost 8; bases outside the gene matches: 13. Germline CDR1 is SGHRS and CDR2 is YFSETQ. The CDR3 runs to 16 residues. Written as DNA, the CDR3 is TGCGCCAGCAGCCTCGGCCTTGGCGGGAGGGCCCATGAGCAGTTCTTC. Its translation is CASSLGLGGRAHEQFF.

The chain employs TRBV6-5 and TRBJ1-6, with TRBD1 matching over 12 bases. The CDR3 length is 15 residues. CDR1 is MNHEY, CDR2 SVGAGI, per germline. Trimming removed 6 bases from V and 9 bases from J; junction bases left unmatched: 6. The CDR3: CASRPGQGASSPLHF. For the CDR3, the DNA is TGTGCCAGCAGGCCGGGACAGGGGGCAAGTTCACCCCTCCACTTT.

This clonotype was recorded a few times. A much larger clone sits a single nucleotide away, making a read error possible. V and J are TRBV6-5 and TRBJ1-2; D is uncertain. The V gene's germline CDR1 is MNHEY and CDR2 SVGAGI. The CDR3 sequence is 15 residues long. The V gene lost 7 bases and the J gene lost 4 bases, with 19 bases spanning the gap. The CDR3 DNA follows: TGTGCCAGCATCCCGCGAGGGAAAGGGTTCTATGGCTACACCTTC. Its translation is CASIPRGKGFYGYTF.

This clonotype was seen repeatedly, ten times or more. V is TRBV5-6 and J is TRBJ2-1; TRBD2 aligns across 11 bases. Germline V gives CDR1 SGHDT, CDR2 YYEEEE. With 4 bases clipped from V and 3 bases from J, the junction kept 6 bases outside the gene matches. The length of the CDR3 is 16 residues. Here the CDR3 reads CASSKRLAGNYNEQFF. CDR3 DNA sequence: TGTGCCAGCAGCAAAAGACTAGCGGGAAACTACAATGAGCAGTTCTTC.

This clonotype has ten or more counts. V and J are TRBV7-9 and TRBJ2-7; 9 nucleotides line up with TRBD1. Germline CDR1 is SEHNR and CDR2 is FQNEAQ (reference sequence). The CDR3 covers 16 residues. V gave up 4 bases and J gave up 3 bases; unmatched junction bases: 10. The CDR3 is CASSSQPGTGNYEQYF. The CDR3 DNA reads TGTGCCAGCAGCTCGCAACCCGGGACAGGGAACTACGAGCAGTACTTC.

The gene calls are TRBV12-3 or TRBV12-4 and TRBJ2-1; TRBD2 is a possible D gene (5 bases). The CDR3 totals 13 residues. The ends were cut back, 4 bases at V and 5 bases at J, with 9 bases in the middle. CDR3 nucleotides: TGTGCCAGCAGTTGGACTGGTAACAATGAGCAGTTCTTC. It yields the protein CASSWTGNNEQFF.

A word on this clonotype: The conserved phenylalanine or tryptophan normally closing the CDR3 is absent here, so this likely arose from a read error. The rearrangement links TRBV7-9 to TRBJ1-2; tentatively, D is TRBD1 (6 bases). The CDR3 sequence is 14 residues long. Germline V lookup: CDR1 SEHNR, CDR2 FQNEAQ (reference sequence). Trimming cost V 0 bases and J 6 bases, with 11 bases left between them. In nucleotides, the CDR3 is TGTGCCAGCAGCTTAGCGGGGGCAGGGGATGGCTACACCCTC. Encoded protein: CASSLAGAGDGYTL.

Note on this clonotype: This may stem from a read error, because a much larger clone lies one nucleotide away. The chain links TRBV7-9 to TRBJ1-2, with D possibly matching TRBD1 (5 bases). The CDR3 extends over 15 amino acids. Per the germline V gene, CDR1 is SEHNR and CDR2 is FQNEAQ (reference sequence). The CDR3: CASSLLGTVAWDYPF. The CDR3 region has the DNA TGTGCCAGCAGCTTATTGGGGACTGTTGCCTGGGACTACCCCTTC.

There are many counts of this clonotype. V usage is TRBV11-2 and J usage is TRBJ1-2; the match to TRBD1 covers 8 bases. Trimming took 4 bases from V and 1 from J; bases not matched to a gene: 5. The germline V gene encodes CDR1 SGHAT and CDR2 FQNNGV. The CDR3 contains 15 residues. For the CDR3, the DNA is TGTGCCAGCAGCTCAGGGACAGGACATAACTATGGCTACACCTTC. This gives the protein CASSSGTGHNYGYTF. The full variable domain, rest sourced from reference TRBV11-2 and TRBJ1-2, is EAGVAQSPRYKIIEKRQSVAFWCNPISGHATLYWYQQILGQGPKLLIQFQNNGVVDDSQLPKDRFSAERLKGVDSTLKIQPAKLEDSAVYLCASSSGTGHNYGYTFGSGTRLTVV.

This clonotype occurred many times. The chain is built from TRBV20-1 and TRBJ2-7; TRBD1 is a possible D gene (6 bases). V dropped 5 bases and J dropped 3 bases, with 14 bases sitting between them. The CDR3 loop spans 13 amino acids. Germline CDR1 reads DFQATT; CDR2 reads SNEGSKA (reference sequence). CDR3 sequence reads: CSAPRTGIYEQYF. CDR3 in DNA: TGCAGTGCTCCCCGAACAGGGATCTACGAGCAGTACTTC.

This clonotype was counted ten times or more. The chain combines TRBV30 with TRBJ1-2; 7 positions match TRBD1. Germline-derived CDR1 and CDR2 are GTSNPN and SVGIG (reference sequence). The length of the CDR3 is 13 residues. V was pared by 5 bases and J by 4 bases, with 7 bases of the junction left unmatched. CDR3 residues: CAWRLPGGYGYTF. CDR3 in DNA: TGTGCCTGGCGTCTCCCAGGGGGCTATGGCTACACCTTC.

This clonotype was counted ten times or more. This sequence joins TRBV7-8 and TRBJ2-3; 8 bases map to TRBD1. V shed 3 bases, J shed 1 base, and the junction held 6 bases outside the gene matches. This CDR3 is built from 16 residues. CDR1 and CDR2 from the germline V gene are SGHVS and FQNEAQ. The CDR3 reads CASSFGTGHRTDTQYF. CDR3 nucleotides: TGTGCCAGCAGCTTCGGGACAGGCCACCGCACAGATACGCAGTATTTT.

This clonotype was seen many times. The chain combines TRBV18 with TRBJ1-6; D not certain. Germline lookup yields CDR1 KGHSH and CDR2 LQKENI. The CDR3 spans 13 residues. Deletions cut 3 bases from V and 6 bases from J, with 6 bases between. The CDR3 DNA sequence: TGTGCCAGCTCACCGGTCGCTAATTCACCCCTCCACTTT. Translation: CASSPVANSPLHF. Supplemented by reference TRBV18 and TRBJ1-6, the full variable domain reads NAGVMQNPRHLVRRRGQEARLRCSPMKGHSHVYWYRQLPEEGLKFMVYLQKENIIDESGMPKERFSAEFPKEGPSILRIQQVVRGDSAAYFCASSPVANSPLHFGNGTRLTVT.

This clonotype has a single count. The chain links TRBV11-2 to TRBJ1-2, with no clear D. The CDR3 is made up of 13 amino acids. Germline CDR1 and CDR2: SGHAT and FQNNGV. V dropped 5 bases and J dropped 8 bases, with 15 bases sitting between them. DNA of the CDR3: TGTGCCAGCAGCCCATACTCCCTCGGAGGCTACACCTTC. The encoded protein is CASSPYSLGGYTF.

This clonotype was recorded many times. The chain recombines TRBV20-1 with TRBJ1-2, with D unclear. The germline CDR1 and CDR2 sequences are DFQATT and SNEGSKA (reference sequence). Trimming removed 5 bases at V and 5 bases at J, with 6 bases between. The CDR3 sequence is 10 residues long. CDR3 in DNA: TGCAGTGCTCCCATTTATGGCTACACCTTC. Its protein product is CSAPIYGYTF.

The V and J genes are TRBV7-6 and TRBJ2-5, with 7 bases matching TRBD2. The length of the CDR3 is 12 residues. Germline V lookup: CDR1 SGHVS, CDR2 FNYEAQ. The V gene end was trimmed by 5 bases and the J gene end by 5 bases; junction bases not matched to a gene: 2. The CDR3, as DNA: TGTGCCAGCAGCATACTAGCGGAGACCCAGTACTTC. It translates to CASSILAETQYF. The complete variable domain, with remaining parts taken from reference TRBV7-6 and TRBJ2-5, reads GAGVSQSPRYKVTKRGQDVALRCDPISGHVSLYWYRQALGQGPEFLTYFNYEAQQDKSGLPNDRFSAERPEGSISTLTIQRTEQRDSAMYRCASSILAETQYFGPGTRLLVL.

As for this clonotype: This clone may be a read error of a much larger clone one base away. A read error is likely, as this CDR3 ends without the conserved phenylalanine or tryptophan. The chain employs TRBV27 and TRBJ1-2, with unresolved D. V lost 1 base, J lost 4 bases, and 7 bases lay in between. CDR3 length equals 13 residues. Germline assignment: CDR1 MNHEY and CDR2 SMNVEV (reference sequence). The CDR3 DNA is TGTGCCAGCAGTTTATTACCCAGCTATGGCTACACCTCC. Translated: CASSLLPSYGYTS.

The V call is TRBV20-1, the J call TRBJ1-6, with TRBD1 identical over 7 bases. Germline values: CDR1 DFQATT, CDR2 SNEGSKA (reference sequence). The J segment lost 10 bases and the V segment lost 0 bases, leaving 12 bases of the junction unmatched. CDR3 length: 16 residues. DNA of the CDR3: TGCAGTGCTAGAGACCAGGGGGGGGCGACGGAATCACCCCTCCACTTT. Protein product: CSARDQGGATESPLHF.

Points on this clonotype: Germline is not matched at one junction end, which may reflect a read error. The V call is TRBV5-6, the J call TRBJ2-4, with TRBD1 matching over 7 bases. Germline V gene sequence: CDR1 SGHDT, CDR2 YYEEEE. The CDR3 runs to 14 residues. CDR3 protein: CASSTPRGINIQCF. CDR3 in DNA: TGTGCCAGCAGCACCCCCAGGGGGATAAACATTCAGTGCTTC.

About this clonotype: A much larger clone is a single base away; this may be a read error. This CDR3 reads CASSAQGFFTDTQYF. The CDR3, as DNA: TGTGCCAGCAGTGCACAGGGTTTTTTCACAGATACGCAGTATTTT. The V and J genes are TRBV6-2 or TRBV6-3 and TRBJ2-3, with D possibly matching TRBD1 (6 bases). The germline V and J ends were trimmed by 5 bases and 2 bases, with 14 bases remaining between them. This CDR3 is built from 15 residues. In germline, CDR1 is MNHEY, CDR2 SVGEGT.

The chain has TRBV7-8 and TRBJ2-7; a weak D match, TRBD2 (5 bases). V dropped 5 bases and J dropped 3 bases, with 8 bases sitting between them. The germline V gene has CDR1 SGHVS and CDR2 FQNEAQ. The CDR3 is 12 amino acids. The CDR3 region has the DNA TGTGCCAGCAGCCCCACTAGCTACGAGCAGTACTTC. Translating gives CASSPTSYEQYF.

This clonotype was observed many times. The chain has TRBV5-1 and TRBJ1-2, with TRBD1 matching 8 bases. Germline V gene sequence: CDR1 SGHRS, CDR2 YFSETQ. The CDR3 runs 16 residues. V trimming: 2 bases; J trimming: 5 bases; junction bases outside the gene matches: 11. The CDR3 DNA reads TGCGCCAGCAGCTTCGGACAGGGCGCGGAAGGATATGGCTACACCTTC. It encodes CASSFGQGAEGYGYTF.

The CDR3 nucleotides are TGTGCCAGCAGTCAAGGGGGGAACACTGAAGCTTTCTTT. Its translation: CASSQGGNTEAFF. The rearrangement joins TRBV6-2 or TRBV6-3 to TRBJ1-1; D is possibly TRBD1 (6 bases). The CDR3 contains 13 residues. CDR1 MNHEY and CDR2 SVGEGT come from the germline V gene. V lost 5 bases, J lost 1 base, and 8 bases lay in between.